The 23 T cell receptor beta chains reported below all come from one sample, sequenced in a study of T cells after yellow fever vaccination. TCRdb passed the 5' RACE reads through MiXCR, listing each CDR3 protein once. The repertoire holds 200,000 to 300,000 distinct CDR3 sequences, with 10% to 15% as singletons. This specimen was CD4+ T cells sorted from PBMCs, taken 45 days after the yellow fever booster vaccination. Receptors originate from a man aged 30 to 39 who received the YFV17D yellow fever vaccine.

The chain is built from TRBV3-1 and TRBJ2-5, with D possibly being TRBD2 (6 bases). The CDR3 contains 15 residues. With 8 bases removed from V and 4 bases from J, the gap between germline ends came to 20 bases. Germline-derived CDR1 and CDR2 are LGHDT and YNNKEL (reference sequence). CDR3 sequence reads: CASSRPARRGETQYF. CDR3 nucleotide sequence: TGTGCCAGCTCCAGACCGGCTCGGAGGGGAGAGACCCAGTACTTC.

A few counts support this clonotype. The chain couples TRBV20-1 to TRBJ2-2, with 7 bases fitting TRBD2. The CDR3 spans 14 residues. The V gene's germline CDR1 is DFQATT and CDR2 SNEGSKA (reference sequence). V lost 3 bases and J lost 7; bases outside the gene matches: 8. The CDR3 DNA reads TGCAGTGCTAGTAGGGGACTATCAGTCGGGGAGCTGTTTTTT. Amino acids: CSASRGLSVGELFF.

A few counts support this clonotype. The rearrangement uses TRBV4-3 and TRBJ1-1, with unresolved D. V lost 1 base and J lost 5, with 17 bases in between. The CDR3 has 16 residues. CDR1 and CDR2 from the germline V gene are LGHNA and YSLEER. In DNA form, the CDR3 reads TGCGCCAGCAGCCAAGCGGGAGGCGCCCGGACGACTGAAGCTTTCTTT. Its translation: CASSQAGGARTTEAFF.

The sample holds a few counts of this clonotype. CDR3 sequence reads: CASSLVMIRIGNEQFF. The CDR3 nucleotides are TGTGCCAGCAGCTTAGTTATGATACGAATTGGGAATGAGCAGTTCTTC. This chain connects TRBV7-2 to TRBJ2-1; D is uncertain. Trimming shortened V by 1 base and J by 7 bases, and 17 bases separated the two germline ends. Germline CDR1 is SGHTA and CDR2 is FQGNSA. This CDR3 has 16 residues.

The table lists this clonotype with a few counts. The chain uses TRBV5-1 and TRBJ2-1, with 10 bases matching TRBD1. V trimming: 0 bases; J trimming: 5 bases; junction bases outside the gene matches: 2. Germline V gene lookup returns CDR1 SGHRS and CDR2 YFSETQ. The CDR3 is 15 residues long. The CDR3 nucleotides are TGCGCCAGCAGCTTGGGACAGGGGGCCCACAATGAGCAGTTCTTC. The encoded protein is CASSLGQGAHNEQFF.

This clonotype has a handful of counts. V and J are TRBV6-5 and TRBJ2-1; D is unresolved. CDR1 is MNHEY and CDR2 is SVGAGI in the germline V gene. With 0 bases removed from V and 6 bases from J, the gap between germline ends came to 9 bases. The CDR3 spans 14 residues. This chain's CDR3 is CASSYSTLANEQFF. CDR3 nucleotide sequence: TGTGCCAGCAGTTACTCGACGTTAGCCAATGAGCAGTTCTTC.

The chain has TRBV7-2 and TRBJ1-1, with unresolved D. The CDR3 loop spans 14 amino acids. The V end was cut by 4 bases, the J end by 4 bases, with 13 bases between. Germline assignment: CDR1 SGHTA and CDR2 FQGNSA. CDR3 loop: CASSSYGGFTEAFF. The CDR3 DNA reads as TGTGCCAGCAGCTCGTACGGAGGCTTCACTGAAGCTTTCTTT.

This clonotype has a handful of counts. V is TRBV29-1 and J is TRBJ1-1; a weak D match, TRBD1 (5 bases). Looked up from germline, CDR1 is SQVTM and CDR2 is ANQGSEA. The CDR3 loop spans 14 amino acids. Deletions cut 2 bases from V and 10 bases from J, with 20 bases between. Here the CDR3 reads CSVETRVTAPGAFF. The CDR3 coding sequence is TGCAGCGTTGAAACTAGGGTGACAGCTCCAGGAGCTTTCTTT.

J is TRBJ2-1 and V is TRBV20-1; D remains unclear. This CDR3 spans 11 amino acids. Trimming shortened V by 5 bases and J by 7 bases, and 9 bases separated the two germline ends. Germline CDR1 reads DFQATT; CDR2 reads SNEGSKA (reference sequence). This chain's CDR3 is CSAAPWNEQFF. CDR3 bases: TGCAGTGCTGCACCCTGGAATGAGCAGTTCTTC.

The CDR3 spells CASKIGQPNEKLFF. CDR3 in DNA: TGTGCCAGCAAAATAGGTCAGCCTAATGAAAAACTGTTTTTT. This chain joins TRBV6-1 and TRBJ1-4; D remains unclear. Germline values: CDR1 MNHNS, CDR2 SASEGT. Trimming pared 7 bases from V and 3 bases from J, leaving 12 bases between. CDR3 length equals 14 residues.

The chain is built from TRBV12-3 or TRBV12-4 and TRBJ2-2, with D tentatively TRBD2 (6 bases). The CDR3 spans 16 residues. Trimming left V 3 bases short and J 1 base short, with 12 bases between. CDR3 nucleotide sequence: TGTGCCAGCAGTTTGGGGCTAGCGAAGAACACCGGGGAGCTGTTTTTT. This sequence encodes CASSLGLAKNTGELFF.

This clonotype has at least ten counts. The V call is TRBV6-1, the J call TRBJ1-4; D unresolved. The V end was cut by 2 bases, the J end by 8 bases, with 15 bases between. The CDR3 is 15 amino acids. Germline V gene lookup returns CDR1 MNHNS and CDR2 SASEGT. DNA of the CDR3: TGTGCCAGCAGTGAACCAGCGGGAGAAAAGGAAAAACTGTTTTTT. It encodes CASSEPAGEKEKLFF.

The chain links TRBV5-1 to TRBJ2-1, with D unclear. V lost 6 bases and J 9 bases, leaving 10 bases between the germline ends. The CDR3 runs 11 residues. The V gene's germline CDR1 is SGHRS and CDR2 YFSETQ. The CDR3 DNA reads as TGCGCCAGCAAGGCGCAGCTTGAGCAGTTCTTC. Translating it yields CASKAQLEQFF.

The chain combines TRBV7-9 with TRBJ2-7; 7 bases fit TRBD1. Germline trimming cut 1 base from V and 6 bases from J; bases unmatched to any gene: 9. CDR3 size: 15 residues. The V gene's germline CDR1 is SEHNR and CDR2 FQNEAQ (reference sequence). The CDR3 sequence: CASSLVAGGRSEQYF. The CDR3 DNA reads TGTGCCAGCAGCTTAGTGGCAGGGGGTCGCTCCGAGCAGTACTTC.

A few counts support this clonotype. The chain couples TRBV6-2 or TRBV6-3 to TRBJ2-2; 7 positions match TRBD2. The CDR3 covers 16 residues. Trimming at V came to 0 bases and at J to 6 bases, leaving 7 bases not matched to a gene. The germline gives CDR1 MNHEY, CDR2 SVGEGT. The CDR3 coding sequence is TGTGCCAGCAGTTACTCCGGACTAGTTGTCTCCGGGGAGCTGTTTTTT. Encoded protein: CASSYSGLVVSGELFF.

The chain has TRBV4-2 and TRBJ2-2; 9 nucleotides match TRBD2. The CDR3 covers 20 residues. The ends lost 0 bases at V and 4 bases at J; junction bases unmatched: 15. CDR1 is LGHNA, CDR2 YNFKEQ, per germline. CDR3 DNA sequence: TGTGCCAGCAGCCAAGATAGGGGGACTAGCCAAATGGCGGTCACCGGGGAGCTGTTTTTT. Amino acid sequence: CASSQDRGTSQMAVTGELFF.

This chain joins TRBV7-3 and TRBJ2-2; 9 bases match TRBD2. CDR1 and CDR2 from the germline V gene are SGHTA and FQGTGA. This CDR3 spans 15 amino acids. Losses at the gene ends were 3 bases for V and 4 bases for J; bases not matched to a gene: 3. The CDR3: CASSLLAGFTGELFF. In DNA form, the CDR3 reads TGTGCCAGCAGCTTGCTAGCGGGATTCACCGGGGAGCTGTTTTTT.

The CDR3 loop reads CASSGTSGRYEQFF. CDR3 DNA: TGTGCCAGCAGTGGGACTAGCGGGAGGTATGAGCAGTTCTTC. The chain joins TRBV12-3 or TRBV12-4 to TRBJ2-1, with TRBD2 identical over 15 bases. The CDR3 has 14 amino acids. Losses at the gene ends were 5 bases for V and 8 bases for J; bases not matched to a gene: 1.

This clonotype has a count of ten or more. The gene calls are TRBV5-1 and TRBJ1-6; D is possibly TRBD1 (6 bases). The CDR3 covers 15 residues. Trimming stripped 7 bases from V and 4 bases from J, with 15 bases between. CDR1 is SGHRS, CDR2 YFSETQ, per germline. CDR3 loop: CASRERGEYNSPLHF. The CDR3 nucleotides are TGCGCCAGCCGAGAAAGGGGGGAGTATAATTCACCCCTCCACTTT.

This clonotype was found many times. The chain has TRBV29-1 and TRBJ2-3; no clear D. Germline values: CDR1 SQVTM, CDR2 ANQGSEA. CDR3 length equals 14 residues. V lost 4 bases and J 2 bases, leaving 13 bases between the germline ends. DNA for the CDR3: TGCAGCGTTGCGGCGGAGTCCTTCACAGATACGCAGTATTTT. Translating gives CSVAAESFTDTQYF.

This chain uses TRBV29-1 with TRBJ2-7; TRBD1 aligns across 7 bases. CDR3 length: 14 amino acids. Unmatched junction bases numbered 15, after V lost 8 bases and J lost 5 bases. CDR1 is SQVTM, CDR2 ANQGSEA, per germline. The DNA for the CDR3 is TGCAGCCTACTACCCGTTGGACAGGATAACGAGCAGTACTTC. Encoded protein: CSLLPVGQDNEQYF.

This clonotype was detected only a few times. The rearrangement links TRBV6-6 to TRBJ2-5; D not certain. Germline V CDR1 and CDR2: MNHNY, SVGAGI (reference sequence). Trimming left V 5 bases short and J 2 bases short, with 9 bases between. CDR3 length: 13 amino acids. CDR3: CASSGNRQETQYF. In DNA, the CDR3 is TGTGCCAGCAGTGGGAATAGGCAAGAGACCCAGTACTTC.

The chain has TRBV20-1 and TRBJ2-1, with 13 bases fitting TRBD2. Looked up from germline, CDR1 is DFQATT and CDR2 is SNEGSKA (reference sequence). The length of the CDR3 is 15 residues. J lost 5 bases, V lost 3 bases, and 4 bases had no gene match. CDR3 in amino acids: CSASVGLAGDNEQFF. In DNA, the CDR3 is TGCAGTGCTAGTGTTGGACTAGCGGGAGACAATGAGCAGTTCTTC.